Below, one T cell receptor (beta chain) is given with its context. Produced via immunoSEQ multiplex PCR; TCRdb's table is partial and in-frame only. The sample lists 79,000 or so clones; approximately 89% were seen once. These data originate in a study of T cell responses to AZD1222 COVID-19 vaccine. Trimming shortened V by 0 bases and J by 4 bases, and 10 bases separated the two germline ends. Germline CDR1 SNHLY, CDR2 FYNNEI. The CDR3 has 15 amino acids. The rearrangement links TRBV2 to TRBJ2-1; D is uncertain. The sequences come from peripheral blood, collected 28 days after the second AZD1222 dose. The receptor comes from an adult who received the AZD1222 COVID-19 vaccine. The chain's CDR3 is CASSEAFSGYNEQFF. CDR3 nucleotides: TGTGCCAGCAGTGAAGCGTTTTCGGGTTACAATGAGCAGTTCTTC.